This TCR beta chain appears in the sequencing data of a study of a mutant IDH1 vaccine in newly diagnosed glioma. About the study: Treated patients showed a male proportion of 62.5%, a female proportion of approximately 40%, and a mean age of around 40 years. Visit V12 was scheduled at week 35 and visit V13 at week 47. Standard pretreatment was either radiotherapy, temozolomide, or, for most, radiochemotherapy with temozolomide.

TCRdb keeps only in-frame clones here, not all; method: immunoSEQ multiplex PCR. The sample consists of approximately 50,000 clones, around 80% of them appearing once. Regarding time point: week 35, safety follow-up. In the vaccine, a single dose held 300 ug of the mutant IDH1 20-mer peptide, along with topical imiquimod. The donor cohort comprised cases of new WHO grade 3 or 4 IDH1-mutant, ATRX-lost astrocytoma. This clone was seen only a few times. The antigen remains unidentified. The CDR3 has 13 residues. Trimming pared 4 bases from V and 8 bases from J, leaving 17 bases between. Germline V gene lookup returns CDR1 SQVTM and CDR2 ANQGSEA.

The J gene is TRBJ2-5, the V gene TRBV29-1; tentative D call: TRBD2 (6 bases). The specimen was PBMCs, collected from a glioma patient whose treatment included an IDH1 peptide vaccine. The TCR originated in a man in his forties or fifties with glioma. The CDR3 protein is CSVAHGSGDTQYF. The CDR3 nucleotides are TGCAGCGTTGCGCATGGTAGCGGTGATACCCAGTACTTC.